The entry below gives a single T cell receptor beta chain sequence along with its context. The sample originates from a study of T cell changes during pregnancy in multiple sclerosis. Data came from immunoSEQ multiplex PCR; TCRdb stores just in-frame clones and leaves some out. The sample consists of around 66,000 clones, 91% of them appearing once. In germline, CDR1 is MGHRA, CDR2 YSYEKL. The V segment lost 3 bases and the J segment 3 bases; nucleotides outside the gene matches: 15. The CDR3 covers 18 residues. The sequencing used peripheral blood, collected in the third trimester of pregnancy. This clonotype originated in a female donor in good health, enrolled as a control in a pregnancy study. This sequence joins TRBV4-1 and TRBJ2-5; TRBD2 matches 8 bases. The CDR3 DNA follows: TGCGCCAGCAGCCACCTTGGGGTGGCGAGCGGGAGTAAAGAGACCCAGTACTTC. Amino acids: CASSHLGVASGSKETQYF.